The present TCR beta chain was sequenced within a study of neurological immune-mediated disorders. It was blood bank volunteers in Maryland, USA who made up the healthy controls. Sorted libraries were derived from approximately 990,000 CD4+ or CD8+ T cells. TCRdb passed the 5' RACE reads through MiXCR, listing each CDR3 protein once. Of some 15,000 distinct CDR3 sequences in the sample, about 3.6% were seen once. At least ten counts were recorded for this clonotype. Its antigen is unidentified. Study findings and constraints: None of the CDR3 amino acid sequences of expanded clones recurred across subjects, suggesting private repertoires in all groups.

Sequenced input: CD8+ T cells from blood. This TCR derives from a middle-aged woman in good health.

CDR3 protein: CASSLGLTSPYEQYF. In nucleotides, the CDR3 is TGTGCCAGCAGTTTAGGCCTCACCAGTCCCTACGAGCAGTACTTC. The rearrangement links TRBV27 to TRBJ2-7; D not certain. Germline CDR1 and CDR2: MNHEY and SMNVEV (reference sequence). This CDR3 comprises 15 residues. The V end was cut by 2 bases, the J end by 2 bases, with 13 bases between.